The rows below give T cell receptor beta chains drawn from one sample of a study of blood T cell repertoires in COVID-19. TCRdb's table, derived via immunoSEQ multiplex PCR, lists solely in-frame clones and lacks some. The sample holds approximately 170,000 clones, around 67% seen once. The sample consisted of peripheral blood. The source is a woman of 80 years or more with acute or convalescent COVID-19. Both conserved end residues are part of each CDR3. D genes are given only for firm matches. Only part of the rows carry a size: once, few, many, or a class if the clone is expanded.

D: .; J: TRBJ1-1; V: TRBV2; size: .; DNA: TGTGCCAGCAGTGGACAGTGGAACACTGAAGCTTTCTTT; CDR3: CASSGQWNTEAFF
D: TRBD2; J: TRBJ2-2; V: TRBV7-8; size: .; DNA: TGTGCCAGCAGCTTAGTTCGAGCGGGAGCGGTCACCGGGGAGCTGTTTTTT; CDR3: CASSLVRAGAVTGELFF
D: .; J: TRBJ1-1; V: TRBV5-5; size: few; DNA: TGTGCCAGCAGCCCAGGGTGGGGCACTATGAACACTGAAGCTTTCTTT; CDR3: CASSPGWGTMNTEAFF
D: .; J: TRBJ2-1; V: TRBV10-3; size: .; DNA: TGTGCCATCCGCCGGGACAACCAATACAATGAGCAGTTCTTC; CDR3: CAIRRDNQYNEQFF
D: TRBD1; J: TRBJ1-4; V: TRBV5-1; size: .; DNA: TGCGCCAGCAGCTTAGACAGGGCGACTAATGAAAAACTGTTTTTT; CDR3: CASSLDRATNEKLFF
D: .; J: TRBJ1-3; V: TRBV2; size: .; DNA: TGTGCCAGCAGGATCGACAACTCTGGAAACACCATATATTTT; CDR3: CASRIDNSGNTIYF
D: .; J: TRBJ1-2; V: TRBV30; size: .; DNA: TGTGCCTTCGCCGAGGGGGTCCGGTACACCTTC; CDR3: CAFAEGVRYTF
D: .; J: TRBJ2-7; V: TRBV3-1/TRBV3-2; size: .; DNA: TGTGCCAGCAGCCCCTCGGGACTCGTTTACGAGCAGTACTTC; CDR3: CASSPSGLVYEQYF
D: .; J: TRBJ1-1; V: TRBV10-3; size: once; DNA: TGTGCCATCAGTAATCTAATGAACACTGAAGCTTTCTTT; CDR3: CAISNLMNTEAFF
D: .; J: TRBJ2-7; V: TRBV18; size: .; DNA: TGTGCCAGCTCAGGGGGGAGTTTATACGAGCAGTACTTC; CDR3: CASSGGSLYEQYF
D: TRBD1; J: TRBJ1-5; V: TRBV5-8; size: .; DNA: TGTGCCAGCAGCTTTTTAGACAGGGGTAGGCAGCCCCAGCATTTT; CDR3: CASSFLDRGRQPQHF